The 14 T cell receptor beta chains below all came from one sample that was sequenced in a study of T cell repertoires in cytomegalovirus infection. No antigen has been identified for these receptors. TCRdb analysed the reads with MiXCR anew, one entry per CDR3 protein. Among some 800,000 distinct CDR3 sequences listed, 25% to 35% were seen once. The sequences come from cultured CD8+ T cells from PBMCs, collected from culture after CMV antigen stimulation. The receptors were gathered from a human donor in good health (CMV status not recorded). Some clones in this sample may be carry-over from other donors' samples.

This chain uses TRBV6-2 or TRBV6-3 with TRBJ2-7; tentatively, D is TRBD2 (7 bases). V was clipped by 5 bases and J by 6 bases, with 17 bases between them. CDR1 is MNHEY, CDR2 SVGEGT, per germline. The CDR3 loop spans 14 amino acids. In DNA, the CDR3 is TGTGCCAGCAGTCACAGGGAGGGGAGACGCGAGCAGTACGTC. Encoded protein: CASSHREGRREQYV.

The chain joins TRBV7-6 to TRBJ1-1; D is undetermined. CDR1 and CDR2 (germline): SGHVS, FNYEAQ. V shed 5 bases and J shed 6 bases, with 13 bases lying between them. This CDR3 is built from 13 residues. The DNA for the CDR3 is TGTGCCAGCAGCCTTGGACGGAAAGCTGAAGCTTTCTTT. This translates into CASSLGRKAEAFF.

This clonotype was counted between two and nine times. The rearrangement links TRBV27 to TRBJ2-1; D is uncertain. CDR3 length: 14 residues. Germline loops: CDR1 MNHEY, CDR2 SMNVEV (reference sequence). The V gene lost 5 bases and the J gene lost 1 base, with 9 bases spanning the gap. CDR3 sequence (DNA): TGTGCCAGCAGTGAATGGGGTTCCTACAATGAGCAGTTCTTC. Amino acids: CASSEWGSYNEQFF.

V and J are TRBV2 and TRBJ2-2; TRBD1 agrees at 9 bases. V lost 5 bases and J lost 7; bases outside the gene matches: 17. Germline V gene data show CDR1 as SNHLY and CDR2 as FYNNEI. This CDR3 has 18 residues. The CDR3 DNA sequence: TGTGCCAGCAGTCTACGCAAGGGGGACAGGGAATGGGGCGGGGAGCTGTTTTTT. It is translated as CASSLRKGDREWGGELFF.

The DNA of the CDR3 is TGTGCCAGTCTCAGGACAGCTATGAACACTGAAGCTTTCTTT. Translation: CASLRTAMNTEAFF. The genes are TRBV19 and TRBJ1-1; weak D call: TRBD1 (6 bases). Germline-derived CDR1 and CDR2 are LNHDA and SQIVND (reference sequence). The germline V and J ends were trimmed by 8 bases and 0 bases, with 13 bases remaining between them. The CDR3 runs 14 residues.

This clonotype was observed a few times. CDR3 sequence reads: CAILNPSQPYEQYF. The CDR3 DNA is TGTGCCATCCTGAACCCGTCTCAACCCTACGAGCAGTACTTC. The gene calls are TRBV10-3 and TRBJ2-7; D is undetermined. Germline assignment: CDR1 ENHRY and CDR2 SYGVKD. Trimming took off 8 bases at V and 2 bases at J, with 16 bases between the two ends. CDR3 length: 14 residues.

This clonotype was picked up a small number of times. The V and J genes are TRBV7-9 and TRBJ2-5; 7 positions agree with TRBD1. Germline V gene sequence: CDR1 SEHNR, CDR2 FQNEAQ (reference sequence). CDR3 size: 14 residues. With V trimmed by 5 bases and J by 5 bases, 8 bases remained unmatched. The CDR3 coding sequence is TGTGCCAGCAGCAGAGACAGGGAGCGGGAGACCCAGTACTTC. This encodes CASSRDRERETQYF.

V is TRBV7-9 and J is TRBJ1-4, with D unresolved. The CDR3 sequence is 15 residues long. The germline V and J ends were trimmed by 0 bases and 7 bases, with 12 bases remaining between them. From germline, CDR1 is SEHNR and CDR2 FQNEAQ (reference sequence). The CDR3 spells CASSLARDGGEKLFF. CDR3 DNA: TGTGCCAGCAGCTTAGCTAGGGATGGTGGTGAAAAACTGTTTTTT.

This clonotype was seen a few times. The CDR3 region is CSARDLDRVGEKLFF. The CDR3 nucleotides read TGCAGTGCTAGAGATCTAGACAGGGTTGGGGAAAAACTGTTTTTT. The chain couples TRBV20-1 to TRBJ1-4; 7 bases agree with TRBD1. CDR1 and CDR2 (germline): DFQATT, SNEGSKA (reference sequence). The CDR3 is made up of 15 amino acids. V was pared by 0 bases and J by 8 bases, with 9 bases of the junction left unmatched.

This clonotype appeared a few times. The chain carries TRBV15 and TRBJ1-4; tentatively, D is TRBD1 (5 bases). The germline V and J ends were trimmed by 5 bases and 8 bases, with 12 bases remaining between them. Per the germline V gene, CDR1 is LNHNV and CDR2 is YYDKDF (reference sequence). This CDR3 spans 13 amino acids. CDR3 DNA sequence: TGTGCCACCAGCCCAAGAGGGGACGAAAAACTGTTTTTT. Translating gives CATSPRGDEKLFF.

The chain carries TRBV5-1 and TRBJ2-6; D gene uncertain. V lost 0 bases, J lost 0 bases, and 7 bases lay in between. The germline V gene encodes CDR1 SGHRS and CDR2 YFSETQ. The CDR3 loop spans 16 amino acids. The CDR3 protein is CASSLVYASGANVLTF. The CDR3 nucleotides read TGCGCCAGCAGCTTGGTATACGCCTCTGGGGCCAACGTCCTGACTTTC.

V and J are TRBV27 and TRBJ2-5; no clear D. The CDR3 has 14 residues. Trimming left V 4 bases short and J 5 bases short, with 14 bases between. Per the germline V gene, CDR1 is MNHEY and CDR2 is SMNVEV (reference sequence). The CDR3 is CASSSIDPRETQYF. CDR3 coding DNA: TGTGCCAGCAGTTCTATAGACCCTCGGGAGACCCAGTACTTC.

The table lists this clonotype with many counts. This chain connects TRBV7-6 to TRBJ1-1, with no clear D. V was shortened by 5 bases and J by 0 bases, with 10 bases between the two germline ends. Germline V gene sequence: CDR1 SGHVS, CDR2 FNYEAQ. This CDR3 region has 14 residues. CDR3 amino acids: CASSPDTLNTEAFF. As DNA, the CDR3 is TGTGCCAGCAGCCCCGACACCTTGAACACTGAAGCTTTCTTT.

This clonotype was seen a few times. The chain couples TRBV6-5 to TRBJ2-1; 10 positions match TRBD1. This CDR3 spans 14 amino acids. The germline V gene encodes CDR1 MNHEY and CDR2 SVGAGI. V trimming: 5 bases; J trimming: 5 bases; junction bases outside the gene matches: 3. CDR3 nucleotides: TGTGCCAGCAGTCCTGGGACAGGGGACAATGAGCAGTTCTTC. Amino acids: CASSPGTGDNEQFF.